The 7 T cell receptor beta chains below all came from one sample that was sequenced in a study of blood T cell repertoires in COVID-19. TCRdb keeps only in-frame clones here, not all; method: immunoSEQ multiplex PCR. In the table there are 150,000 to 200,000 clones, about 80% of which are singletons. Sequenced material: peripheral blood. The receptors derive from a woman older than 75 with acute or convalescent COVID-19.

The V gene is TRBV19, the J gene TRBJ2-2; 9 bases are shared with TRBD2. The CDR3 is 16 residues long. Germline CDR1 and CDR2: LNHDA and SQIVND (reference sequence). The V and J ends lost 8 bases and 2 bases, in that order; junction bases with no gene match: 9. The CDR3 bases are TGTGCCAGTTCCCCCCTAGCGGGACAAAACACCGGGGAGCTGTTTTTT. Translating gives CASSPLAGQNTGELFF.

The J gene is TRBJ1-6, the V gene TRBV7-2, with D possibly TRBD1 on 6 matching bases. Per the germline V gene, CDR1 is SGHTA and CDR2 is FQGNSA. CDR3 size: 14 residues. The V end lost 4 bases, the J end lost 9 bases, and 13 bases lay between the germline ends. The CDR3 DNA sequence: TGTGCCAGCAGCTCAGGGGTTAGGATTTCACCCCTCCACTTT. Translation: CASSSGVRISPLHF.

The J gene is TRBJ2-2, the V gene TRBV7-3; 9 bases line up with TRBD2. This CDR3 spans 23 amino acids. Germline loops: CDR1 SGHTA, CDR2 FQGTGA. V shed 1 base and J 4 bases; nucleotides not matched to a gene: 25. CDR3 in amino acids: CASSLIQPRPRAGGRGTTGELFF. In nucleotides, the CDR3 is TGTGCCAGCAGCTTAATACAACCTCGTCCCCGAGCGGGAGGACGAGGAACCACCGGGGAGCTGTTTTTT.

This clone was seen a few times. The genes are TRBV7-8 and TRBJ2-1; TRBD1 matches 12 bases. CDR3 length: 15 amino acids. V shed 3 bases, J shed 8 bases, and the junction held 5 bases outside the gene matches. Germline-derived CDR1 and CDR2 are SGHVS and FQNEAQ. For the CDR3, the DNA is TGTGCCAGCAGCTTCGGGACAGGGGGCGCGGATGAGCAGTTCTTC. Protein product: CASSFGTGGADEQFF.

V and J are TRBV7-9 and TRBJ2-2; 11 positions match TRBD2. This CDR3 has 14 amino acids. Germline CDR1 SEHNR, CDR2 FQNEAQ (reference sequence). V dropped 9 bases and J dropped 7; count of bases not matched to a gene: 7. CDR3 in DNA: TGTGCCAGTACTAGCGGGAGAAATGTCGGGGAGCTGTTTTTT. It translates to CASTSGRNVGELFF. Supplemented by reference TRBV7-9 and TRBJ2-2, the full variable domain reads DTGVSQNPRHKITKRGQNVTFRCDPISEHNRLYWYRQTLGQGPEFLTYFQNEAQLEKSRLLSDRFSAERPKGSFSTLEIQRTEQGDSAMYLCASTSGRNVGELFFGEGSRLTVL.

This sequence joins TRBV6-6 and TRBJ2-1, with 8 bases matching TRBD2. This CDR3 has 14 amino acids. Germline V gene lookup returns CDR1 MNHNY and CDR2 SVGAGI (reference sequence). The J segment lost 5 bases and the V segment lost 7 bases, leaving 7 bases of the junction unmatched. The CDR3 nucleotides are TGTGCCAGCAACCCTAGCGGGCCCCACAATGAGCAGTTCTTC. It codes for CASNPSGPHNEQFF.

The chain combines TRBV27 with TRBJ1-2; 8 bases line up with TRBD1. Trimming took 0 bases from V and 4 from J; bases not matched to a gene: 10. Germline loops: CDR1 MNHEY, CDR2 SMNVEV (reference sequence). This CDR3 is built from 17 residues. Here the CDR3 DNA reads TGTGCCAGCAGTTTATCTACACCGACAGGGGCGGCCTATGGCTACACCTTC. Protein sequence: CASSLSTPTGAAYGYTF.